Each of the 30 T cell receptor beta chains below was sequenced from the same sample in a study of TIL therapy for anti-PD-1-resistant metastatic lung cancer (dated by TCRdb to 2020 to 2022). The time point label of this sample denotes: pre-treatment sample, taken before nivolumab and TIL therapy. The immunoSEQ v3 hsTCRB kit was used to amplify TCR beta CDR3 regions from genomic DNA through bias-controlled multiplex PCR. TCRdb took this table from immuneACCESS and kept in-frame rearrangements with V and J called. Such tables lack part of the clones; where checked against another copy, unresolved V genes explain under half of the gap, and the rest is unexplained. The sample yields about 50,000 clones; 79% were counted once. The top ten constitute 4% to 6% of the sample. The specimen comprised blood, sampled at baseline. All receptors come from a woman aged 30 to 85 with non-small cell lung cancer.

This rearrangement joins TRBV27 to TRBJ2-7; 8 nucleotides align to TRBD1. The V segment lost 1 base and the J segment 2 bases; nucleotides outside the gene matches: 10. The CDR3 runs to 17 residues. Germline CDR1 reads MNHEY; CDR2 reads SMNVEV (reference sequence). The DNA of the CDR3 is TGTGCCAGCAGTTTATTGTACCTTGGGACAGGCCCCTACGAGCAGTACTTC. Its translation: CASSLLYLGTGPYEQYF.

The V call is TRBV7-3, the J call TRBJ2-7; the D is unclear. This CDR3 contains 14 residues. Germline-derived CDR1 and CDR2 are SGHTA and FQGTGA. The V gene lost 1 base and the J gene lost 0 bases, with 7 bases spanning the gap. The CDR3 nucleotides read TGTGCCAGCAGCTTAATTCGGAGCTCCTACGAGCAGTACTTC. It encodes CASSLIRSSYEQYF.

The rearrangement uses TRBV4-1 and TRBJ2-5; no definite D call. Germline V gives CDR1 MGHRA, CDR2 YSYEKL. The CDR3 is 14 amino acids. V was cut by 1 base and J by 6 bases, with 12 bases left in between. The CDR3 loop reads CASSQGWGMKTQYF. CDR3 nucleotide sequence: TGCGCCAGCAGCCAAGGTTGGGGAATGAAGACCCAGTACTTC.

The chain links TRBV28 to TRBJ2-7; the D gene could be TRBD1 or TRBD2 (6 bases each). This CDR3 is built from 14 residues. V lost 7 bases to trimming and J lost 2 bases, with 15 bases between them. Germline values: CDR1 MDHEN, CDR2 SYDVKM. The CDR3 here is CASTRGPPTYEQYF. The CDR3 nucleotides read TGTGCCAGCACCCGGGGGCCACCCACCTACGAGCAGTACTTC.

The gene calls are TRBV6-5 and TRBJ2-1, with D tentatively TRBD2 (5 bases). Germline V gives CDR1 MNHEY, CDR2 SVGAGI. The CDR3 contains 13 residues. Deletions cut 3 bases from V and 8 bases from J, with 11 bases between. This CDR3 is CASSYYEGDEQFF. Written as DNA, the CDR3 is TGTGCCAGCAGTTATTACGAGGGAGATGAGCAGTTCTTC.

The V call is TRBV19, the J call TRBJ2-1; possible D gene TRBD2, 6 bases. Germline loops: CDR1 LNHDA, CDR2 SQIVND (reference sequence). The CDR3 loop spans 16 amino acids. The V end lost 5 bases, the J end lost 6 bases, and 20 bases lay between the germline ends. CDR3 region: CASSSTGTLNLNEQFF. The CDR3 DNA sequence: TGTGCCAGTAGTTCCACCGGGACTTTGAATCTCAATGAGCAGTTCTTC.

This clone has only a few counts. The chain uses TRBV16 and TRBJ1-4; no reliable D call. This CDR3 is built from 14 residues. Trimming removed 2 bases from V and 5 bases from J, with 9 bases in between. Germline assignment: CDR1 KGHSY and CDR2 FQNENV. The DNA of the CDR3 is TGTGCCAGCAGCCAACGGGAGGACAATGAAAAACTGTTTTTT. This gives the protein CASSQREDNEKLFF.

This clone was recorded once. The chain links TRBV5-4 to TRBJ2-3, with TRBD1 matching over 8 bases. The junction had 9 bases not matched to a gene; V was cut back by 6 bases and J by 9 bases. Germline values: CDR1 SGHNT, CDR2 YYREEE (reference sequence). CDR3 length: 13 residues. The DNA of the CDR3 is TGTGCCAGCAACCCGGGACAGGAGGAAACGCAGTATTTT. Residues: CASNPGQEETQYF.

The chain recombines TRBV28 with TRBJ1-2, with TRBD1 matching over 9 bases. From germline, CDR1 is MDHEN and CDR2 SYDVKM. With 5 bases clipped from V and 7 bases from J, the junction kept 14 bases outside the gene matches. The CDR3 runs 16 residues. This chain's CDR3 is CASSGTGQAGSFGYTF. In nucleotides, the CDR3 is TGTGCCAGCAGTGGGACAGGGCAGGCGGGTTCGTTTGGCTACACCTTC.

J is TRBJ1-1 and V is TRBV5-1; TRBD1 might be the D (5 bases). This CDR3 is 15 amino acids long. In germline, CDR1 is SGHRS, CDR2 YFSETQ. Trimming left V 5 bases short and J 0 bases short, with 14 bases between. The CDR3 DNA reads as TGCGCCAGCAGTACCGACGGACAACTGAACACTGAAGCTTTCTTT. It codes for CASSTDGQLNTEAFF.

This chain links TRBV5-3 with TRBJ1-5; tentatively, D is TRBD1 (6 bases). TRBV5-3 is flagged as an ORF with uncertain function. V lost 4 bases and J lost 3, with 14 bases in between. The CDR3 totals 15 residues. The CDR3 bases are TGTGCCAGAAGCCCGGACAGCTGCTACAATCAGCCCCAGCATTTT. It translates to CARSPDSCYNQPQHF.

The V gene is TRBV11-2, the J gene TRBJ1-2; weak D call: TRBD1 (5 bases). The germline V and J ends were trimmed by 0 bases and 2 bases, with 10 bases remaining between them. This CDR3 has 15 amino acids. CDR1 and CDR2 (germline): SGHAT, FQNNGV. The CDR3: CASSLETVGNYGYTF. The CDR3 DNA is TGTGCCAGCAGCTTAGAGACAGTTGGAAACTATGGCTACACCTTC.

The rearrangement links TRBV10-2 to TRBJ2-1; TRBD2 matches at 9 bases. This CDR3 contains 14 residues. Germline trimming cut 5 bases from V and 5 bases from J; bases unmatched to any gene: 4. In germline, CDR1 is WSHSY, CDR2 SAAADI. In nucleotides, the CDR3 is TGCGCCAGCAGTCTAGCGGGGCGGCACAATGAGCAGTTCTTC. It is translated as CASSLAGRHNEQFF.

This clone came up once. The V call is TRBV7-2, the J call TRBJ2-7; the D gene is possibly TRBD1 (6 bases). Per the germline V gene, CDR1 is SGHTA and CDR2 is FQGNSA. Between the trimmed V and J ends, which lost 2 bases and 1 base, there was a span of 18 bases. This CDR3 is built from 17 residues. The CDR3 is CASSLLSPGVISYEQYF. DNA of the CDR3: TGTGCCAGCAGCTTATTATCTCCAGGGGTAATATCCTACGAGCAGTACTTC.

The V gene is TRBV27, the J gene TRBJ1-5; D remains ambiguous. The V and J ends lost 10 bases and 5 bases respectively, with 15 bases between them. The CDR3 is 13 residues long. Germline CDR1 and CDR2: MNHEY and SMNVEV (reference sequence). The CDR3 region has the DNA TGTGCCACCTCGATTAACGGGGATCAGCCCCAGCATTTT. It is translated as CATSINGDQPQHF.

The J gene is TRBJ1-1, the V gene TRBV5-4, with 8 bases identical to TRBD1. CDR1 and CDR2 (germline): SGHNT, YYREEE (reference sequence). Germline trimming cut 3 bases from V and 1 base from J; bases unmatched to any gene: 8. The CDR3 has 16 residues. CDR3 sequence (DNA): TGTGCCAGCAGCTCTGCATTTGGACAGGGGAACACTGAAGCTTTCTTT. Translation: CASSSAFGQGNTEAFF.

The chain carries TRBV7-6 and TRBJ2-7, with D possibly being TRBD2 (5 bases). The germline CDR1 and CDR2 sequences are SGHVS and FNYEAQ. Between the trimmed V and J ends, which lost 1 base and 3 bases, there was a span of 10 bases. This CDR3 is built from 14 residues. CDR3 amino acids: CASSLGPAVYEQYF. The CDR3, as DNA: TGTGCCAGCAGCTTAGGGCCAGCGGTCTACGAGCAGTACTTC.

The rearrangement uses TRBV19 and TRBJ1-1; perhaps TRBD1 as D (5 bases). Trimming left V 4 bases short and J 1 base short, with 13 bases between. This CDR3 comprises 15 residues. The germline V gene has CDR1 LNHDA and CDR2 SQIVND (reference sequence). The CDR3, as DNA: TGTGCCAGTAGTAAACGGGACGGAGAGAACACTGAAGCTTTCTTT. Protein product: CASSKRDGENTEAFF.

V and J are TRBV4-3 and TRBJ1-1; D unclear. V lost 6 bases and J lost 3, with 11 bases in between. Germline assignment: CDR1 LGHNA and CDR2 YSLEER. The CDR3 covers 13 residues. CDR3 region: CASSVGADTEAFF. In nucleotides, the CDR3 is TGCGCCAGCAGTGTTGGAGCGGACACTGAAGCTTTCTTT.

This clone turned up a few times. Here the CDR3 reads CASGTGEYEQYF. The CDR3 coding sequence is TGTGCCAGCGGGACAGGGGAGTACGAGCAGTACTTC. The genes are TRBV7-9 and TRBJ2-7, with 10 bases aligning to TRBD1. Unmatched junction bases numbered 2, after V lost 8 bases and J lost 4 bases. Germline lookup yields CDR1 SEHNR and CDR2 FQNEAQ (reference sequence). This CDR3 is 12 amino acids long.

V is TRBV2 and J is TRBJ2-2; tentative D call: TRBD2 (5 bases). The CDR3 has 13 residues. Germline CDR1 and CDR2: SNHLY and FYNNEI. The V and J ends lost 3 bases and 6 bases respectively, with 8 bases between them. CDR3 in amino acids: CASSDKGAGELFF. The CDR3 DNA reads TGTGCCAGCAGTGATAAGGGAGCCGGGGAGCTGTTTTTT. The complete variable domain, with remaining parts taken from reference TRBV2 and TRBJ2-2, reads EPEVTQTPSHQVTQMGQEVILRCVPISNHLYFYWYRQILGQKVEFLVSFYNNEISEKSEIFDDQFSVERPDGSNFTLKIRSTKLEDSAMYFCASSDKGAGELFFGEGSRLTVL.

The chain is built from TRBV19 and TRBJ2-1; D may be TRBD1 (6 bases). V shed 1 base and J shed 4 bases, with 14 bases lying between them. The CDR3 consists of 16 residues. The V gene's germline CDR1 is LNHDA and CDR2 SQIVND (reference sequence). Here the CDR3 reads CASSIGTGTLYNEQFF. Here the CDR3 DNA reads TGTGCCAGTAGTATAGGAACAGGGACCCTTTACAATGAGCAGTTCTTC.

The rearrangement joins TRBV5-4 to TRBJ2-7; TRBD2 agrees at 8 bases. This CDR3 has 14 residues. CDR1 and CDR2 (germline): SGHNT, YYREEE (reference sequence). Trimming took 2 bases from V and 3 from J; bases not matched to a gene: 4. CDR3 region: CASSLAGANYEQYF. CDR3 DNA: TGTGCCAGCAGCTTAGCGGGAGCGAACTACGAGCAGTACTTC.

The chain recombines TRBV5-4 with TRBJ2-5; possible D gene TRBD1, 6 bases. Between the trimmed V and J ends, which lost 4 bases and 1 base, there was a span of 23 bases. The germline V gene has CDR1 SGHNT and CDR2 YYREEE (reference sequence). The CDR3 consists of 18 residues. The CDR3 bases are TGTGCCAGCAGCGGGCATAACTCTCCCCGGGACACCCAAGAGACCCAGTACTTC. Its translation: CASSGHNSPRDTQETQYF.

The rearrangement links TRBV5-1 to TRBJ2-2, with D hard to call. CDR3 length: 13 amino acids. Trimming took off 2 bases at V and 1 base at J, with 3 bases between the two ends. The germline gives CDR1 SGHRS, CDR2 YFSETQ. CDR3 DNA sequence: TGCGCCAGCAGCTTACAGAACACCGGGGAGCTGTTTTTT. Protein sequence: CASSLQNTGELFF. Together with reference TRBV5-1 and TRBJ2-2, the CDR3 gives the full variable domain: KAGVTQTPRYLIKTRGQQVTLSCSPISGHRSVSWYQQTPGQGLQFLFEYFSETQRNKGNFPGRFSGRQFSNSRSEMNVSTLELGDSALYLCASSLQNTGELFFGEGSRLTVL.

This sequence joins TRBV5-6 and TRBJ2-5; no firm D call. V was clipped by 1 base and J by 5 bases, with 9 bases between them. This CDR3 has 13 amino acids. The V gene's germline CDR1 is SGHDT and CDR2 YYEEEE. CDR3 in DNA: TGTGCCAGCAGCTTGAGGAATGGGGAGACCCAGTACTTC. Amino acids: CASSLRNGETQYF. The variable domain in full, completed from reference TRBV5-6 and TRBJ2-5, reads DAGVTQSPTHLIKTRGQQVTLRCSPKSGHDTVSWYQQALGQGPQFIFQYYEEEERQRGNFPDRFSGHQFPNYSSELNVNALLLGDSALYLCASSLRNGETQYFGPGTRLLVL.

The rearrangement uses TRBV10-3 and TRBJ2-6, with 7 bases that match TRBD1. This CDR3 comprises 14 residues. V trimming: 10 bases; J trimming: 2 bases; junction bases outside the gene matches: 5. CDR1 ENHRY and CDR2 SYGVKD come from the germline V gene. In nucleotides, the CDR3 is TGTGCCACCATACAGGGGACTGGGGCCAACGTCCTGACTTTC. This codes for CATIQGTGANVLTF.

The V gene is TRBV6-5, the J gene TRBJ2-7; 9 nucleotides agree with TRBD1. The ends lost 5 bases at V and 3 bases at J; junction bases unmatched: 8. This CDR3 has 15 residues. The germline gives CDR1 MNHEY, CDR2 SVGAGI. The CDR3 coding sequence is TGTGCCAGCAGTAAGCGGCGGACAGGGGTCTACGAGCAGTACTTC. Protein sequence: CASSKRRTGVYEQYF.

The V gene is TRBV5-4, the J gene TRBJ2-1, with D possibly matching TRBD2 (6 bases). Germline V gives CDR1 SGHNT, CDR2 YYREEE (reference sequence). Trimming removed 0 bases from V and 4 bases from J, with 14 bases in between. The CDR3 is 16 amino acids. The CDR3: CASSLARGGRYNEQFF. For the CDR3, the DNA is TGTGCCAGCAGCTTGGCTCGGGGAGGCCGTTACAATGAGCAGTTCTTC. The whole variable domain, remainder taken from reference TRBV5-4 and TRBJ2-1, is ETGVTQSPTHLIKTRGQQVTLRCSSQSGHNTVSWYQQALGQGPQFIFQYYREEENGRGNFPPRFSGLQFPNYSSELNVNALELDDSALYLCASSLARGGRYNEQFFGPGTRLTVL.

This clone was detected a few times. The chain links TRBV4-1 to TRBJ1-2, with 8 positions matching TRBD1. J lost 5 bases, V lost 4 bases, and 6 bases had no gene match. Germline loops: CDR1 MGHRA, CDR2 YSYEKL. The CDR3 extends over 14 amino acids. CDR3 residues: CASSPAGQGYGYTF. Here the CDR3 DNA reads TGCGCCAGCAGCCCTGCAGGACAGGGTTATGGCTACACCTTC.